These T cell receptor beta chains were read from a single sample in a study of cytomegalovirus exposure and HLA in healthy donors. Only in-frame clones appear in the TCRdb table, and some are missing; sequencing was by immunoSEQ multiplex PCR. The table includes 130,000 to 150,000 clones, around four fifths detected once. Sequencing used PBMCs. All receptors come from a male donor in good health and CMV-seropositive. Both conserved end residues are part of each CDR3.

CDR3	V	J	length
CASSLHRDRDEQFF	TRBV7-3	TRBJ2-1	14
CASSSGLALLTQYF	TRBV28	TRBJ2-3	14
CASSDDPSGGPYYEQYF	TRBV6-1	TRBJ2-7	17
CASSLKRGDTGELFF	TRBV7-9	TRBJ2-2	15
CASSEAGTEYGYTF	TRBV2	TRBJ1-2	14
CAISESRVNYGYTF	TRBV10-3	TRBJ1-2	14
CASSIGQGVGAEAFF	TRBV19	TRBJ1-1	15
CASSLGLAGVGYEQYF	TRBV7-9	TRBJ2-7	16
CASSLGGSGLRDEQFF	TRBV11-3	TRBJ2-1	16
CASSIGGQFNEQFF	TRBV19	TRBJ2-1	14
CASNPGLNQPQHF	TRBV19	TRBJ1-5	13
CASSYSGVRHEQYF	TRBV6-6	TRBJ2-7	14
CASSLAGDRGAGKLFF	TRBV7-9	TRBJ1-4	16
CASSIPQVHQPQHF	TRBV21-1	TRBJ1-5	14
CASTPGQFGEQFF	TRBV28	TRBJ2-1	13
CASSQGQGRYEQYF	TRBV5-6	TRBJ2-7	14